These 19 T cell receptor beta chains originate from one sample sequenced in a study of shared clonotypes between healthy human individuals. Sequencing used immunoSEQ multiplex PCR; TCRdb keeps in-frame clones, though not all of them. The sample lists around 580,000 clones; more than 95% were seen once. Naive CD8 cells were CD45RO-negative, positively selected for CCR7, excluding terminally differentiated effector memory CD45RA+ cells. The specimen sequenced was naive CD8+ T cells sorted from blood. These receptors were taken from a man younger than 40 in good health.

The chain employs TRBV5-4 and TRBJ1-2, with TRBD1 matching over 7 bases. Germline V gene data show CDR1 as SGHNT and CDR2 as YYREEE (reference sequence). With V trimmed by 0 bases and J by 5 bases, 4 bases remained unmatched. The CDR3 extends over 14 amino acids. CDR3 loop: CASSLDRGFYGYTF. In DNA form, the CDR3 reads TGTGCCAGCAGCTTGGACAGGGGATTTTATGGCTACACCTTC.

The CDR3 DNA is TGCGCCAGCAGCCAAAAACTAGCGGCCCCGAGCTCCTACAATGAGCAGTTCTTC. Its translation: CASSQKLAAPSSYNEQFF. V usage is TRBV4-3 and J usage is TRBJ2-1, with 8 bases lining up with TRBD2. Germline V CDR1 and CDR2: LGHNA, YSLEER. The CDR3 is 18 residues long. Losses at the gene ends were 2 bases for V and 0 bases for J; bases not matched to a gene: 9.

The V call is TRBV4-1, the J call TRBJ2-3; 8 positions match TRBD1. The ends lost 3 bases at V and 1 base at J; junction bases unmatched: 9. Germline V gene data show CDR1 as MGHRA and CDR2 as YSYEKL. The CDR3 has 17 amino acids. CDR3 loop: CASSQLFPGQGTDTQYF. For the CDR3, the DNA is TGCGCCAGCAGCCAGCTTTTTCCGGGACAGGGCACAGATACGCAGTATTTT.

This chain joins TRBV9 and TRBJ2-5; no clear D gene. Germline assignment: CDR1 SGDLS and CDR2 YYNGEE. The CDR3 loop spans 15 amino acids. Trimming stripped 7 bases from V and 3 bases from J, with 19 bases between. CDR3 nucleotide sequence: TGTGCCAGCGGGCAAGACAACGTCGGAGAAGAGACCCAGTACTTC. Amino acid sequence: CASGQDNVGEETQYF.

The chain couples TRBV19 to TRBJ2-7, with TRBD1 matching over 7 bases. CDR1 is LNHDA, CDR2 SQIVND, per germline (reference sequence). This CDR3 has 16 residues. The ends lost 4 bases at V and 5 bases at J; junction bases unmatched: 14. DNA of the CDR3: TGTGCCAGTAGTACGGAAACCGGGACCCAGGGGGACGAGCAGTACTTC. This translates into CASSTETGTQGDEQYF.

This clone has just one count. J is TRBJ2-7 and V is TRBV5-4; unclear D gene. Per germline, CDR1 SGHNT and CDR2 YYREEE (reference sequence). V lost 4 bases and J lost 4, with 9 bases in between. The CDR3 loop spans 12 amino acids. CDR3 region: CASSRSDYEQYF. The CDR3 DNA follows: TGTGCCAGCAGCCGATCTGATTACGAGCAGTACTTC.

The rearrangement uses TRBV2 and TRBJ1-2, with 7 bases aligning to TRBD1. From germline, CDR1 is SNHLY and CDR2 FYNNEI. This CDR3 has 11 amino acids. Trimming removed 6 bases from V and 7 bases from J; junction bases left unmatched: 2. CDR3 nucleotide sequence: TGTGCCAGCAGAACAGGGGTTGGCTACACCTTC. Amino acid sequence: CASRTGVGYTF.

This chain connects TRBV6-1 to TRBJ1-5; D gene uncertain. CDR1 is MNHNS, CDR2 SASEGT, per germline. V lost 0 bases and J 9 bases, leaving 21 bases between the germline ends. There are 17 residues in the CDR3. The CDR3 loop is CASSEAESGRARRPQHF. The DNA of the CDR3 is TGTGCCAGCAGTGAAGCTGAGTCGGGCAGAGCTCGTCGGCCCCAGCATTTT.

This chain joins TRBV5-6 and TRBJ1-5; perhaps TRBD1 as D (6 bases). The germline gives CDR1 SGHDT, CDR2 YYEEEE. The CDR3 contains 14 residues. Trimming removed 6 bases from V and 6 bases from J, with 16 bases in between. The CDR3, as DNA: TGTGCCAGCAAGGGACAATTTTTCGGTCAGCCCCAGCATTTT. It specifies CASKGQFFGQPQHF.

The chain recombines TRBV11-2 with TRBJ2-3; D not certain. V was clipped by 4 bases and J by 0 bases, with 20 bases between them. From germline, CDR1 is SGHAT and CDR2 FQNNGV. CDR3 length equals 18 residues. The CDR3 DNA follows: TGTGCCAGCAGCTCTACTCCTGGGTCGGAGACTAGCACAGATACGCAGTATTTT. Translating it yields CASSSTPGSETSTDTQYF.

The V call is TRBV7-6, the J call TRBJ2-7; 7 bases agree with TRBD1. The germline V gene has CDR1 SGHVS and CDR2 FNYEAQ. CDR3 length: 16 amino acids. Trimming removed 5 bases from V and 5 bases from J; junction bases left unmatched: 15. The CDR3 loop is CASSLSGILTGHEQYF. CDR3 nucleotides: TGTGCCAGCAGCCTTTCAGGTATTCTGACAGGGCACGAGCAGTACTTC.

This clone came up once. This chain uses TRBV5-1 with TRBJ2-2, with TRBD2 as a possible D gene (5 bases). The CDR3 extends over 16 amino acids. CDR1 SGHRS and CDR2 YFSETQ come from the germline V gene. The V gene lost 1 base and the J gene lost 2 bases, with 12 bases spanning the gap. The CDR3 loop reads CASSLFEGVNTGELFF. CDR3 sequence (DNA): TGCGCCAGCAGCTTGTTTGAGGGCGTTAACACCGGGGAGCTGTTTTTT.

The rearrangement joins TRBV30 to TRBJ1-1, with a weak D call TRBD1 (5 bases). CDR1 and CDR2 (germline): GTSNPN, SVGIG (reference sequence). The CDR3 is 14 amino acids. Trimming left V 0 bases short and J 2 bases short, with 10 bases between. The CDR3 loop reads CAWSVGDGNTEAFF. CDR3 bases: TGTGCCTGGAGTGTAGGGGACGGAAACACTGAAGCTTTCTTT.

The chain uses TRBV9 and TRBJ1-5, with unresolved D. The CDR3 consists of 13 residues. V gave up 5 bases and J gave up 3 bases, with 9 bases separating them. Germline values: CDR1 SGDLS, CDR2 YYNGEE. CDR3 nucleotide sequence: TGTGCCAGCAGTCGCGGAGACAATCAGCCCCAGCATTTT. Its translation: CASSRGDNQPQHF.

CDR3 coding DNA: TGCGCCAGCAGTGAAACCACACAGGGACTGAACACTGAAGCTTTCTTT. It codes for CASSETTQGLNTEAFF. J is TRBJ1-1 and V is TRBV10-2, with D possibly matching TRBD1 (6 bases). V was pared by 3 bases and J by 0 bases, with 14 bases between. The CDR3 sequence is 16 residues long. CDR1 is WSHSY and CDR2 is SAAADI in the germline V gene.

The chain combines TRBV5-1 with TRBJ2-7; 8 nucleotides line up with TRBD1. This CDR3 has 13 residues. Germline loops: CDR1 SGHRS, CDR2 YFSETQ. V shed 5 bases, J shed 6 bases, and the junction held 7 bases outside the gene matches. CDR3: CASRPDRVGEQYF. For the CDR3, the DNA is TGCGCCAGCAGACCGGACAGGGTCGGCGAGCAGTACTTC.

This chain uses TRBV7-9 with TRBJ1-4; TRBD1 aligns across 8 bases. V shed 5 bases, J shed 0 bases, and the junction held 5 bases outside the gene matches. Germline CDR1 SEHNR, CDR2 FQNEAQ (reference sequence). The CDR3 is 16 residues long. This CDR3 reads CASSRDRLTTNEKLFF. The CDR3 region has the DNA TGTGCCAGCAGCAGGGACAGGTTGACAACTAATGAAAAACTGTTTTTT.

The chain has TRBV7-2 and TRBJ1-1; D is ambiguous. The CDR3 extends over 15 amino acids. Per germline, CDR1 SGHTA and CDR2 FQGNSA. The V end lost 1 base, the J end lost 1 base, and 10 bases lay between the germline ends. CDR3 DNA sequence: TGTGCCAGCAGCTTAGAGTTAACGGGGAACACTGAAGCTTTCTTT. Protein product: CASSLELTGNTEAFF.

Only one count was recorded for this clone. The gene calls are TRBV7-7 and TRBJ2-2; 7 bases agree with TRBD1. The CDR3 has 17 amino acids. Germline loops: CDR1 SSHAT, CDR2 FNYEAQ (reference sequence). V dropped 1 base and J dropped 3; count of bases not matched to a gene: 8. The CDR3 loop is CASSLGVGDRYTGELFF. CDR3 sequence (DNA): TGTGCCAGCAGCTTAGGAGTGGGGGACAGATACACCGGGGAGCTGTTTTTT.